This record covers a single TCR beta chain. Using immunoSEQ multiplex PCR, the repertoire was profiled, and TCRdb retains in-frame clones only, with some absent. The sample carries 100,000 or so clones, about 86% recorded once. These data are taken from a study of T cell responses to AZD1222 COVID-19 vaccine. The receptor was isolated from an adult in good health. The source was peripheral blood, collected on day 0 of AZD1222 vaccination.

The CDR3 coding sequence is TGTGCCAGTAGTATACGGGGGGCTTGGAACATTCAGTACTTC. This translates into CASSIRGAWNIQYF. This chain connects TRBV19 to TRBJ2-4, with D maybe TRBD2 (7 bases). Germline V gene lookup returns CDR1 LNHDA and CDR2 SQIVND (reference sequence). The CDR3 consists of 14 residues. Trimming stripped 2 bases from V and 7 bases from J, with 12 bases between. Full variable domain (missing parts from reference TRBV19 and TRBJ2-4): DGGITQSPKYLFRKEGQNVTLSCEQNLNHDAMYWYRQDPGQGLRLIYYSQIVNDFQKGDIAEGYSVSREKKESFPLTVTSAQKNPTAFYLCASSIRGAWNIQYFGAGTRLSVL.